The clone carrying this T cell receptor (beta chain) was observed a few times. What it binds is not known. The data were taken from a study of blood T cells in healthy people across ages. General study points: Both naive CD4+ cell counts and diversity were greater in long-lived donors than in aged donors.

The total RNA that was extracted per sample amounted to at least 5 micrograms. It was with a sample-barcoded 5' primer and a J-beta primer mix that a second PCR of roughly 7 to 12 cycles was run. Each cDNA molecule was tagged by a template-switch adaptor with 12 random nucleotides. A single record per CDR3 protein comes from TCRdb applying MiXCR to the 5' RACE reads. Here the sample spans 1.5 million to 2 million distinct CDR3 sequences, roughly 27% being singletons. The germline V gene encodes CDR1 SEHNR and CDR2 FQNEAQ (reference sequence). The CDR3 length is 14 residues. With 5 bases clipped from V and 6 bases from J, the junction kept 4 bases outside the gene matches.

The gene calls are TRBV7-9 and TRBJ2-7; 13 positions match TRBD2. The specimen was blood. This sequence was found in a woman in her thirties in good health. The CDR3 DNA sequence: TGTGCCAGCAGCCGGACTAGCGGGAGTGCCGAGCAGTACTTC. Residues: CASSRTSGSAEQYF.